Included here is one T cell receptor (beta chain) sequence, with context. This record comes from a study of blood T cell repertoires in COVID-19. Study-level background: The United States, Italy and Spain were the sources of the acute and convalescent COVID-19 samples. PBMCs, B-cell-depleted T cells, or T cells were the source of the cDNA or gDNA that made up the material.

Patients in Seattle were enrolled during active infection, then followed longitudinally. In the original analysis: Scientists estimated how many nucleated cells there were by amplifying reference gene primers. The data were produced by immunoSEQ multiplex PCR, yet TCRdb's version contains in-frame clones alone and is incomplete. V and J calls plus clone size are reproduced from that table; the DNA served to infer D and trimming. The table includes approximately 190,000 clones, 82% detected once. The V segment lost 11 bases and the J segment 2 bases; nucleotides outside the gene matches: 12. This CDR3 region has 15 residues. Looked up from germline, CDR1 is ENHRY and CDR2 is SYGVKD.

Sequenced material: peripheral blood. The rearrangement uses TRBV10-3 and TRBJ2-5; 9 nucleotides match TRBD2. The clonotype was recovered from a woman aged 60 to 75 with COVID-19, enrolled during active disease. CDR3 loop: CASRGASGVQETQYF. The CDR3 bases are TGTGCCTCCCGGGGGGCTAGCGGGGTACAAGAGACCCAGTACTTC.